Sequencing of this T cell receptor beta chain was carried out in a study of shared clonotypes between healthy human individuals. Per germline, CDR1 SQVTM and CDR2 ANQGSEA. The V gene end was trimmed by 4 bases and the J gene end by 5 bases; junction bases not matched to a gene: 17. The CDR3 runs 18 residues. Generated by immunoSEQ multiplex PCR, the TCRdb table keeps only in-frame clones and is missing some. Of 550,000 to 850,000 clones listed, 74% are singletons. Healthy HIV-negative adults with no recent acute infections or vaccinations were recruited as donors. Nashville, Tennessee was home to all donors, each a Caucasian adult.

This receptor was identified in a woman between 25 and 40 years old in good health. The specimen was memory CD4+ T cells sorted from blood. Subset described: CD45RA-negative fraction. The chain has TRBV29-1 and TRBJ2-5; 12 positions match TRBD2. In DNA, the CDR3 is TGCAGCGTTGTTGCATACGAGACTAGCGGGAGTTTTTCCGAGACCCAGTACTTC. It translates to CSVVAYETSGSFSETQYF.